This T cell receptor beta chain was observed in a study of OX40 agonist ivuxolimab in advanced cancers. General study points: There was clonal expansion of CD4+ and CD8+ blood T cells by week 6 at 0.1 to 3.0 mg/kg.

The table came from immunoSEQ multiplex PCR; TCRdb's copy has only in-frame clones and leaves some out. Counted here are approximately 77,000 clones, around 90% occurring once; the ten biggest clones make up about 1.6%. A note on this clone: The antigen is not known.

Germline assignment: CDR1 MDHEN and CDR2 SYDVKM. CDR3 length: 14 amino acids. V lost 10 bases to trimming and J lost 3 bases, with 18 bases between them. The receptor comes from an adult with an advanced solid tumor such as melanoma, head and neck, liver or kidney cancer. V usage is TRBV28 and J usage is TRBJ1-2, with D possibly TRBD1 on 5 matching bases. The sequencing used CD4+ or CD8+ T cells sorted from blood, collected in a trial of the OX40 agonist ivuxolimab. The CDR3 nucleotides read TGTGCCACCAATGCCCCCGGGGGGGACTATGGCTACACCTTC. This translates into CATNAPGGDYGYTF.